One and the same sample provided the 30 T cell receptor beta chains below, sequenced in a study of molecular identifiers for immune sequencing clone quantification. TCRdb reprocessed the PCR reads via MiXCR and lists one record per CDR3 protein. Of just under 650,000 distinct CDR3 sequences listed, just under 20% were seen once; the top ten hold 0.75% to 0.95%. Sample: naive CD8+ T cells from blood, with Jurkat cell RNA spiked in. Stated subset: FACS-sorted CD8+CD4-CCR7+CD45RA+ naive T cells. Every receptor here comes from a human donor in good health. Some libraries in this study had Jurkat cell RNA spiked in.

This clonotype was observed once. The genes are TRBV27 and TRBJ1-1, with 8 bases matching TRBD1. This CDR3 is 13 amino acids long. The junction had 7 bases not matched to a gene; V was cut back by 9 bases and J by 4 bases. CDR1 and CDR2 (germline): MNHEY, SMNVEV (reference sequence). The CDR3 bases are TGTGCCAGTACAGAGACAGGGGCCACTGAAGCTTTCTTT. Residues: CASTETGATEAFF.

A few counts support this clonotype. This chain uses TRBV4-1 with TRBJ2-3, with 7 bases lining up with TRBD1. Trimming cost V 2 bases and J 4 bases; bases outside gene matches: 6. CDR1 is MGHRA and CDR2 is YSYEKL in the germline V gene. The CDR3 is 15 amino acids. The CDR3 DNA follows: TGCGCCAGCAGCCAATCGGCAGGGGGTGCAGATACGCAGTATTTT. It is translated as CASSQSAGGADTQYF.

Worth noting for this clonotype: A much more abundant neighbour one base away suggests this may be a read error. Here the CDR3 reads CASSLTRFNEQYF. The DNA for the CDR3 is TGTGCCAGCAGCTTGACTAGATTCAATGAGCAGTACTTC. The chain has TRBV7-2 and TRBJ2-5; D is perhaps TRBD2 (6 bases). V lost 3 bases, J lost 11 bases, and 16 bases lay in between. CDR3 size: 13 residues. Germline assignment: CDR1 SGHTA and CDR2 FQGNSA.

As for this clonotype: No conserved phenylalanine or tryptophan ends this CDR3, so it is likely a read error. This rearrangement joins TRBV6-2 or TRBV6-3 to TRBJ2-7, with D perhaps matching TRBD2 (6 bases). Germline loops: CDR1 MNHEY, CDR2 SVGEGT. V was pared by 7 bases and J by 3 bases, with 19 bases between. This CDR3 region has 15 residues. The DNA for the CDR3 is TGTGCCAGCAAAAGCTCGGGGGAATACCTCTACGAGCAGTACTCC. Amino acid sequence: CASKSSGEYLYEQYS.

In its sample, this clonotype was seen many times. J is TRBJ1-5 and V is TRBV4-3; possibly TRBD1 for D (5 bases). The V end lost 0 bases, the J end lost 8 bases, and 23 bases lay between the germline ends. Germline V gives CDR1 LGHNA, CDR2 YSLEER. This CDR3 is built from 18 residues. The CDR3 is CASSQDVGVGNLLEPQHF. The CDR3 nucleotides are TGCGCCAGCAGCCAAGATGTGGGGGTAGGGAACCTTTTGGAGCCCCAGCATTTT.

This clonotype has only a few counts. DNA of the CDR3: TGTGCCTGGAGTGATAAACTAGCGGGGGTGGTTTACGAGCAGTACTTC. Residues: CAWSDKLAGVVYEQYF. The chain is built from TRBV30 and TRBJ2-7; 11 bases agree with TRBD2. The CDR3 loop spans 16 amino acids. V was pared by 1 base and J by 4 bases, with 9 bases of the junction left unmatched. From germline, CDR1 is GTSNPN and CDR2 SVGIG (reference sequence).

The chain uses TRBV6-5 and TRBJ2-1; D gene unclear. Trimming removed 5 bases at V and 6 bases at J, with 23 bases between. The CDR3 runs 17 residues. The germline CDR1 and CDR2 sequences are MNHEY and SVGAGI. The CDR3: CASSRNPTHDPCNEQFF. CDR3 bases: TGTGCCAGCAGTCGAAATCCCACTCACGACCCCTGCAATGAGCAGTTCTTC.

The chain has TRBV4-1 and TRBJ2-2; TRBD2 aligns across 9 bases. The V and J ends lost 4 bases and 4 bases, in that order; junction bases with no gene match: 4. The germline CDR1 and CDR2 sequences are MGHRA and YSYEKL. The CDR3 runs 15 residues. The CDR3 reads CASSPSGISTGELFF. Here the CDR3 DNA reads TGCGCCAGCAGCCCTAGCGGGATATCCACCGGGGAGCTGTTTTTT.

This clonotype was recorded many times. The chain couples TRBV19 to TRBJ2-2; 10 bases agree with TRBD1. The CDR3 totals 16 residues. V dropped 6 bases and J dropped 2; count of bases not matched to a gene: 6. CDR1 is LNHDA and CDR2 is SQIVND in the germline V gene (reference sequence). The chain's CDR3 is CASRDRDRGNTGELFF. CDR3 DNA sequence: TGTGCCAGTAGAGATCGGGACAGGGGAAACACCGGGGAGCTGTTTTTT.

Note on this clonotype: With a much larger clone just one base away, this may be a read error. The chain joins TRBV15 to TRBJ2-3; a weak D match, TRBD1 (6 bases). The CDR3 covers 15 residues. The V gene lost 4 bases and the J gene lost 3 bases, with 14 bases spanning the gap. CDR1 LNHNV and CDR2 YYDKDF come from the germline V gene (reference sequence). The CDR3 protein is CATSKVPTGTDTQYF. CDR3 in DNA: TGTGCCACCAGCAAAGTTCCGACAGGAACAGATACGCAGTATTTT.

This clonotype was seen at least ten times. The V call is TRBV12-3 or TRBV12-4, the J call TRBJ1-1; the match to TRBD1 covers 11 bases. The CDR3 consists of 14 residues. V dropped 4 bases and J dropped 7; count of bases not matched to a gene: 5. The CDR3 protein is CASSSGQGASEAFF. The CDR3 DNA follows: TGTGCCAGCAGTTCCGGACAGGGGGCAAGTGAAGCTTTCTTT.

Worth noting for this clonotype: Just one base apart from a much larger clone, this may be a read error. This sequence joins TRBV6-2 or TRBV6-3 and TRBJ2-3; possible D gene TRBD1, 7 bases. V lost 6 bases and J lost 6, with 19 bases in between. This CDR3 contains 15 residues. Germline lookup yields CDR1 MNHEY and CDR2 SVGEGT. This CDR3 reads CASSYPAEGADTQYF. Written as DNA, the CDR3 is TGTGCCAGCAGCTACCCGGCGGAGGGGGCTGATACGCAGTATTTT.

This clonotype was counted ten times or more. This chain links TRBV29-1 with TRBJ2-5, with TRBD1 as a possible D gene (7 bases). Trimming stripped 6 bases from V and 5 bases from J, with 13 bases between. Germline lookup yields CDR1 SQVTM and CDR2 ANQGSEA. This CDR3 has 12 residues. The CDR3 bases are TGCAGCGTAGCGACAGGGAGGGAGACCCAGTACTTC. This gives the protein CSVATGRETQYF.

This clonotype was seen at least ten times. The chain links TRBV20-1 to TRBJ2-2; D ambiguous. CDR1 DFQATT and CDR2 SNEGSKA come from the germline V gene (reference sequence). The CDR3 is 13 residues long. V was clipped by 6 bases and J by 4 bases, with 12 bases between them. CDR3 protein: CSAPDVSTGELFF. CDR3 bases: TGCAGTGCGCCGGACGTTAGCACCGGGGAGCTGTTTTTT.

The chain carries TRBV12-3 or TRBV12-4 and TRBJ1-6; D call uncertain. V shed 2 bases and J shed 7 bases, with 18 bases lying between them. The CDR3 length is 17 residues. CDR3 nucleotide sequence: TGTGCCAGCAGTTTAAGTAGGGAAAAGAAAAGCAATTCACCCCTCCACTTT. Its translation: CASSLSREKKSNSPLHF.

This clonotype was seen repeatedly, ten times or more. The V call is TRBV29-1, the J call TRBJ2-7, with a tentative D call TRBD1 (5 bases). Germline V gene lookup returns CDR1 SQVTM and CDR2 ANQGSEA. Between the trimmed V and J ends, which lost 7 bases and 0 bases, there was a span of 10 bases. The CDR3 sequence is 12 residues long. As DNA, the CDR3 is TGCAGCGCCGTGACAGCCTCCTACGAGCAGTACTTC. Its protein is CSAVTASYEQYF.

The CDR3 spells CASRSQRSSGNTIYF. The CDR3, as DNA: TGTGCCAGCAGGTCACAGAGGAGCTCTGGAAACACCATATATTTT. This chain links TRBV7-9 with TRBJ1-3; D remains unclear. Germline values: CDR1 SEHNR, CDR2 FQNEAQ (reference sequence). CDR3 length equals 15 residues. V was clipped by 6 bases and J by 0 bases, with 12 bases between them.

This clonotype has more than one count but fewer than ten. CDR3 loop: CASSQEGDAYGYTF. The CDR3, as DNA: TGCGCCAGCAGCCAAGAAGGGGATGCTTATGGCTACACCTTC. J is TRBJ1-2 and V is TRBV4-3, with D possibly being TRBD1 (5 bases). Deletions cut 0 bases from V and 5 bases from J, with 10 bases between. This CDR3 has 14 residues. Germline lookup yields CDR1 LGHNA and CDR2 YSLEER.

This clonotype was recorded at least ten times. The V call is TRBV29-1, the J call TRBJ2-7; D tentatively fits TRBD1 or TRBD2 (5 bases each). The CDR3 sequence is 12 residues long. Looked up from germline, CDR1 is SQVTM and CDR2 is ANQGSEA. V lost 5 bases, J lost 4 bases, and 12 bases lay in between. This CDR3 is CSVTGPEYEQYF. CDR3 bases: TGCAGCGTTACGGGACCCGAATACGAGCAGTACTTC.

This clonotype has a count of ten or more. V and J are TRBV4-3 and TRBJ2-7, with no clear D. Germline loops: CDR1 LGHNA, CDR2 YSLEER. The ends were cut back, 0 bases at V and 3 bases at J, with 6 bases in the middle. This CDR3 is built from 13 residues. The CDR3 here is CASSQEKGYEQYF. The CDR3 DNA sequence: TGCGCCAGCAGCCAAGAAAAGGGCTACGAGCAGTACTTC.

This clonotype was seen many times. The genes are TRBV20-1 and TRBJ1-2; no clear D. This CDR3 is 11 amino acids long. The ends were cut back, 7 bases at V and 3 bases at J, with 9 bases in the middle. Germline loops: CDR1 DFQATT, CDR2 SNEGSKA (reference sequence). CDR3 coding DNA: TGCAGTGGGGCGGAGGACTATGGCTACACCTTC. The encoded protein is CSGAEDYGYTF.

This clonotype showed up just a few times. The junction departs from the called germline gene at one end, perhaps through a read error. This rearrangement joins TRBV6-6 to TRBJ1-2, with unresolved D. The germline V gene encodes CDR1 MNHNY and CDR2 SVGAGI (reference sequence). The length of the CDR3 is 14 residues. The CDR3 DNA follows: TGTGCCAGCAGTCACTCCCCCTCCTACTATGGCTACACCTTC. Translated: CASSHSPSYYGYTF.

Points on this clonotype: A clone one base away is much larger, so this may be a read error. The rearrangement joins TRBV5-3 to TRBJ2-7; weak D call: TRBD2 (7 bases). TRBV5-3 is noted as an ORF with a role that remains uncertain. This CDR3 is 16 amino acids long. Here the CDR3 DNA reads TGTGCCAGCAGCTTAAAGGGGGGGGCAGACCTCTACGAGCAGTACTTC. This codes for CASSLKGGADLYEQYF.

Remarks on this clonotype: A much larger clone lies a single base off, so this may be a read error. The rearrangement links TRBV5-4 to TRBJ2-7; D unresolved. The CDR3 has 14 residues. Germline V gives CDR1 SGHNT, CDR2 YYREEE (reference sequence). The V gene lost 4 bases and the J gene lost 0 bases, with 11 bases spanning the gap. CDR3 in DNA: TGTGCCAGCAGCACCCGGACGAGCTCCTACGAGCAGTACTTC. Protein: CASSTRTSSYEQYF.

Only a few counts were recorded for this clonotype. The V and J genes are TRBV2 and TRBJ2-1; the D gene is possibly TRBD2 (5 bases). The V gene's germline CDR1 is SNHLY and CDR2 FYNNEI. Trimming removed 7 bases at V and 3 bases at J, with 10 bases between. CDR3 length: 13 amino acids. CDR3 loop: CASNGVHYNEQFF. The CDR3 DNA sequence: TGTGCCAGCAACGGGGTTCACTACAATGAGCAGTTCTTC.

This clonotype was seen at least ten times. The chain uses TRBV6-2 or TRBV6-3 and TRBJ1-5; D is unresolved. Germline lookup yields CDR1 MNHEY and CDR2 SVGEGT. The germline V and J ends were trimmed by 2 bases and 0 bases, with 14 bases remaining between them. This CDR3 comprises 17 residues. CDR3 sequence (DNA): TGTGCCAGCAGTTACCCAACCGCGGGAGTTAGCAATCAGCCCCAGCATTTT. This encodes CASSYPTAGVSNQPQHF.

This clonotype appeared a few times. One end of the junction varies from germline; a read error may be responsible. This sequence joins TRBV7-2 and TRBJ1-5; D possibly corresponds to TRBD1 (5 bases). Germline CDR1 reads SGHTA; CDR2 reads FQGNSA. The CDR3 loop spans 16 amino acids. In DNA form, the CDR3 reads TGTGCCAGCAGCTTAGGGGCAGGGTATAGCAATCAGCCCCATCATTTT. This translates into CASSLGAGYSNQPHHF.

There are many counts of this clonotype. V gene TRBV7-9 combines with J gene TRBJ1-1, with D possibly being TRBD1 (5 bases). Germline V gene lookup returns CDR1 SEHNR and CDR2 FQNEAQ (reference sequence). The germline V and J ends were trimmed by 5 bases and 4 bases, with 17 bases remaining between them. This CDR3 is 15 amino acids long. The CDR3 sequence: CASSPTGALITEAFF. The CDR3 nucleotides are TGTGCCAGCAGCCCTACTGGGGCGCTGATCACTGAAGCTTTCTTT.

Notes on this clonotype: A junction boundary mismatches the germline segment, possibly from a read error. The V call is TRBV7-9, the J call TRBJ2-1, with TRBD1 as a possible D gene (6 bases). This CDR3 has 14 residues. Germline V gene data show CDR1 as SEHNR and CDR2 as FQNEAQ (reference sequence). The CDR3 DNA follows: TGTGCCAGCAGCTCCCCAAGGGGGTACAATGAGCGGTTCTTC. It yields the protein CASSSPRGYNERFF.

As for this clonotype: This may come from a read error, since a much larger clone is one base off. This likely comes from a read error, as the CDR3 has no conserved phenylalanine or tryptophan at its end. The CDR3 here is CSARDHDRGYNQPQHL. The DNA of the CDR3 is TGCAGTGCTAGAGATCATGACAGGGGGTACAATCAGCCCCAGCATCTT. The chain employs TRBV20-1 and TRBJ1-5; 9 positions agree with TRBD1. CDR1 and CDR2 from the germline V gene are DFQATT and SNEGSKA (reference sequence). J was trimmed by 3 bases and V by 0 bases; bases with no gene match: 6. The CDR3 spans 16 residues.